This TCR beta chain was identified during a study of glioma-infiltrating T cells after dendritic cell vaccination. Generated by immunoSEQ multiplex PCR, the TCRdb table keeps only in-frame clones and is missing some. The sample consists of about 96,000 clones, 79% of them appearing once. The CDR3 has 15 residues. Germline CDR1 MNHEY, CDR2 SVGAGI. V lost 0 bases to trimming and J lost 0 bases, with 8 bases between them. The chain combines TRBV6-5 with TRBJ1-1; D ambiguous. The material sequenced was blood, taken before dendritic cell vaccination. This receptor was identified in a human donor with glioblastoma. CDR3 DNA sequence: TGTGCCAGCAGTTACTCGGGAGCGATGAACACTGAAGCTTTCTTT. Protein sequence: CASSYSGAMNTEAFF.